This T cell receptor beta chain was found in a study of blood T cells in healthy people across ages. CDR1 SGHTA and CDR2 FQGNSA come from the germline V gene. This CDR3 is 15 amino acids long. V lost 1 base and J lost 1, with 9 bases in between. Next came a second PCR, run for 7 to 11 cycles, which used a sample-barcoded 5' primer along with a J-beta primer mix. TCRdb reprocessed the 5' RACE reads with MiXCR, giving one entry per CDR3 protein. The table records about 670,000 distinct CDR3 sequences, about 51% of them present only once. Study-wide results and caveats: Measured against age, TCR beta diversity per million T cells decreased in a roughly linear manner.

About this clonotype itself: Its antigen is still unknown. A single base separates this from a much larger clone, so it may be a read error.

The study drew donors from healthy Caucasian individuals in Russia aged roughly 6 to 90. V and J are TRBV7-2 and TRBJ2-3; D remains unclear. The TCR was taken from a woman at least 80 years old in good health. Sequences were obtained from blood. Here the CDR3 DNA reads TGTGCCAGCAGCTTAGGTGGATGCGGCACAGATACGCAGTATTTT. This encodes CASSLGGCGTDTQYF.